One sample yielded the 16 T cell receptor beta chains listed below, sequenced in a study of radiation and T cells in renal cell carcinoma. Method: immunoSEQ multiplex PCR; TCRdb's copy keeps in-frame clones and lacks some. The sample lists roughly 80,000 clones; approximately 86% were seen once. Time point given: blood 2 weeks post-SBRT. The treatment: 15 Gy SBRT to primary tumor, nephrectomy 4 weeks later. Sample: blood, taken from a patient whose treatment included radiotherapy and nephrectomy. The receptors stem from a woman in her forties or fifties with renal cell carcinoma.

The rearrangement uses TRBV7-2 and TRBJ2-3; D gene ambiguous. CDR3 length equals 13 residues. The germline V and J ends were trimmed by 1 base and 6 bases, with 8 bases remaining between them. Germline CDR1 is SGHTA and CDR2 is FQGNSA. The CDR3 region has the DNA TGTGCCAGCAGCTTAGGGCCGTACGATACGCAGTATTTT. This sequence encodes CASSLGPYDTQYF.

The V gene is TRBV10-1, the J gene TRBJ1-2, with no clear D. The CDR3 runs 14 residues. CDR1 is WNHNN and CDR2 is SYGVQD in the germline V gene (reference sequence). Trimming cost V 4 bases and J 2 bases, with 11 bases left between them. The CDR3 DNA is TGCGCCAGCAGTGCGGTGGGAGTCAACTATGGCTACACCTTC. Encoded protein: CASSAVGVNYGYTF.

The rearrangement uses TRBV6-1 and TRBJ2-5; 9 positions match TRBD2. The V and J ends lost 5 bases and 7 bases, in that order; junction bases with no gene match: 8. The CDR3 loop spans 14 amino acids. CDR1 is MNHNS and CDR2 is SASEGT in the germline V gene. The CDR3 region has the DNA TGTGCCAGCAGTAAAGACAGCGGGGGGTGGACCCAGTACTTC. This encodes CASSKDSGGWTQYF.

The chain couples TRBV4-2 to TRBJ2-7, with 9 positions matching TRBD2. The CDR3 is 16 amino acids. The V gene end was trimmed by 3 bases and the J gene end by 0 bases; junction bases not matched to a gene: 6. Germline V gene lookup returns CDR1 LGHNA and CDR2 YNFKEQ. The CDR3 region is CASSHGAGGPSYEQYF. CDR3 DNA: TGTGCCAGCAGCCACGGGGCGGGAGGGCCCTCCTACGAGCAGTACTTC.

V gene TRBV10-2 combines with J gene TRBJ1-3; D is possibly TRBD1 (5 bases). The germline gives CDR1 WSHSY, CDR2 SAAADI. The V gene lost 3 bases and the J gene lost 0 bases, with 6 bases spanning the gap. The CDR3 consists of 14 residues. The CDR3 DNA sequence: TGCGCCAGCAGTGAACAGGACTCTGGAAACACCATATATTTT. Protein sequence: CASSEQDSGNTIYF.

The rearrangement joins TRBV7-9 to TRBJ1-4; 7 bases agree with TRBD1. Germline CDR1 and CDR2: SEHNR and FQNEAQ (reference sequence). The junction had 3 bases not matched to a gene; V was cut back by 1 base and J by 7 bases. The CDR3 totals 14 residues. The CDR3, as DNA: TGTGCCAGCAGCTTAGGAGCAGGGGGTGAAAAACTGTTTTTT. It is translated as CASSLGAGGEKLFF. The full variable domain, rest sourced from reference TRBV7-9 and TRBJ1-4, is DTGVSQNPRHKITKRGQNVTFRCDPISEHNRLYWYRQTLGQGPEFLTYFQNEAQLEKSRLLSDRFSAERPKGSFSTLEIQRTEQGDSAMYLCASSLGAGGEKLFFGSGTQLSVL.

The chain uses TRBV11-1 and TRBJ2-2; tentatively, D is TRBD1 (6 bases). Looked up from germline, CDR1 is SGHAT and CDR2 is FQDESV (reference sequence). This CDR3 comprises 15 residues. V was shortened by 5 bases and J by 4 bases, with 14 bases between the two germline ends. In nucleotides, the CDR3 is TGTGCCAGCAGCGTAGGACAGTACCCCACCGGGGAGCTGTTTTTT. Its protein product is CASSVGQYPTGELFF.

The rearrangement joins TRBV7-2 to TRBJ2-3, with TRBD1 as a possible D gene (6 bases). V lost 5 bases and J lost 5, with 11 bases in between. Germline V gene sequence: CDR1 SGHTA, CDR2 FQGNSA. This CDR3 comprises 13 residues. CDR3 residues: CASSQIGGDTQYF. CDR3 sequence (DNA): TGTGCCAGCAGCCAGATAGGGGGAGATACGCAGTATTTT.

Here the CDR3 reads CASSALLSYEQYF. The CDR3 DNA reads TGTGCCAGTAGCGCCCTGCTGTCCTACGAGCAGTACTTC. The rearrangement uses TRBV19 and TRBJ2-7; D remains unclear. Trimming took off 6 bases at V and 1 base at J, with 10 bases between the two ends. CDR3 length: 13 amino acids. Germline V gives CDR1 LNHDA, CDR2 SQIVND (reference sequence).

The V call is TRBV10-3, the J call TRBJ2-1; 10 bases fit TRBD1. CDR1 and CDR2 (germline): ENHRY, SYGVKD. With V trimmed by 7 bases and J by 3 bases, 3 bases remained unmatched. This CDR3 spans 14 amino acids. The CDR3 spells CAIIGTGDYNEQFF. The CDR3 nucleotides read TGTGCCATCATTGGGACAGGGGACTACAATGAGCAGTTCTTC.

The rearrangement links TRBV6-5 to TRBJ2-1; D possibly corresponds to TRBD1 (6 bases). In germline, CDR1 is MNHEY, CDR2 SVGAGI. Trimming pared 5 bases from V and 0 bases from J, leaving 11 bases between. This CDR3 comprises 15 residues. The CDR3 loop reads CASSRQVYSYNEQFF. The DNA of the CDR3 is TGTGCCAGCAGTCGACAGGTTTACTCCTACAATGAGCAGTTCTTC.

The chain carries TRBV30 and TRBJ2-3, with TRBD2 identical over 11 bases. The length of the CDR3 is 12 residues. Germline CDR1 reads GTSNPN; CDR2 reads SVGIG (reference sequence). V lost 5 bases and J lost 6; bases outside the gene matches: 1. Here the CDR3 reads CAWGLAGDTQYF. DNA of the CDR3: TGTGCCTGGGGACTAGCGGGTGATACGCAGTATTTT.

The chain has TRBV5-4 and TRBJ2-1; 11 positions match TRBD2. The trim removed 3 bases at V and 6 bases at J, leaving 11 bases unmatched. From germline, CDR1 is SGHNT and CDR2 YYREEE (reference sequence). The CDR3 is 17 residues long. The CDR3 protein is CASSSLKTSGTANEQFF. The CDR3 bases are TGTGCCAGCAGCTCATTAAAGACTAGCGGGACGGCCAATGAGCAGTTCTTC.

This clone appeared once. The genes are TRBV5-1 and TRBJ1-1, with no clear D. V lost 0 bases and J 4 bases, leaving 13 bases between the germline ends. CDR3 length: 15 residues. Per germline, CDR1 SGHRS and CDR2 YFSETQ. The CDR3 DNA sequence: TGCGCCAGCAGCTTGGTTCGGGGTGGAGGCACTGAAGCTTTCTTT. Protein product: CASSLVRGGGTEAFF.

The gene calls are TRBV28 and TRBJ2-7, with 8 bases identical to TRBD1. The CDR3 extends over 15 amino acids. CDR1 MDHEN and CDR2 SYDVKM come from the germline V gene. V was pared by 4 bases and J by 5 bases, with 10 bases of the junction left unmatched. CDR3 amino acids: CASSSAGQVGNEQYF. CDR3 DNA: TGTGCCAGCAGTTCCGCGGGACAGGTCGGTAACGAGCAGTACTTC.

This clone was seen only a few times. CDR3 bases: TGTGCCAGCACAATAAACACTGAAGCTTTCTTT. Protein product: CASTINTEAFF. The chain joins TRBV7-9 to TRBJ1-1; the D is unclear. The V and J ends lost 7 bases and 2 bases respectively, with 5 bases between them. This CDR3 has 11 amino acids. Germline V gives CDR1 SEHNR, CDR2 FQNEAQ (reference sequence).